The 18 T cell receptor beta chains in this list originate from one sample, sequenced in a study of blood T cell repertoires in COVID-19. The assay was immunoSEQ multiplex PCR, and TCRdb's table has in-frame clones only and misses some. The sample has around 230,000 clones, under 90% seen once. Sequenced material: peripheral blood. These receptors came from a man aged 45 to 65 with COVID-19, enrolled during active disease.

The V call is TRBV30, the J call TRBJ2-3; 7 bases map to TRBD2. CDR1 is GTSNPN, CDR2 SVGIG, per germline (reference sequence). The junction had 9 bases not matched to a gene; V was cut back by 2 bases and J by 1 base. This CDR3 is 16 amino acids long. The DNA for the CDR3 is TGTGCCTGGAGTCCCCGGGGGGTAGTGGGCACAGATACGCAGTATTTT. Translating gives CAWSPRGVVGTDTQYF.

This chain uses TRBV4-2 with TRBJ1-2; no clear D. CDR3 length: 14 amino acids. In germline, CDR1 is LGHNA, CDR2 YNFKEQ. Trimming cost V 1 base and J 4 bases, with 10 bases left between them. CDR3 bases: TGTGCCAGCAGCCAAGTAGGAGAGTCCTATGGCTACACCTTC. It translates to CASSQVGESYGYTF.

The J gene is TRBJ2-7, the V gene TRBV12-5; 9 bases are shared with TRBD1. Losses at the gene ends were 0 bases for V and 0 bases for J; bases not matched to a gene: 0. This CDR3 spans 15 amino acids. Germline-derived CDR1 and CDR2 are LGHNT and FRNRAP. This CDR3 reads CASGLVQGASYEQYF. CDR3 nucleotides: TGTGCTAGTGGTTTGGTACAGGGGGCCTCCTACGAGCAGTACTTC.

The V call is TRBV7-9, the J call TRBJ2-1; 13 nucleotides line up with TRBD2. This CDR3 comprises 16 residues. Germline CDR1 SEHNR, CDR2 FQNEAQ (reference sequence). After removal of 7 bases from V and 4 bases from J, the junction contained 7 bases not matched to a gene. CDR3 DNA: TGTGCCAGCATCGTGGGGACTAGCGGGGCGTACAATGAGCAGTTCTTC. Amino acids: CASIVGTSGAYNEQFF.

The chain uses TRBV19 and TRBJ1-2, with D possibly being TRBD1 (5 bases). Germline V lookup: CDR1 LNHDA, CDR2 SQIVND (reference sequence). The CDR3 spans 14 residues. Between the trimmed V and J ends, which lost 3 bases and 6 bases, there was a span of 14 bases. As DNA, the CDR3 is TGTGCCAGTAGTATCACCCGACAGTCTGATGGCTACACCTTC. Protein: CASSITRQSDGYTF.

This clone was picked up one time. The rearrangement uses TRBV12-3 or TRBV12-4 and TRBJ1-6; tentatively, D is TRBD1 (5 bases). CDR3 length equals 13 residues. The germline V and J ends were trimmed by 0 bases and 8 bases, with 5 bases remaining between them. The CDR3 nucleotides are TGTGCCAGCAGTTTAGCAGGGGATTCACCCCTCCACTTT. This codes for CASSLAGDSPLHF.

CDR3 in DNA: TGTGCCAGCAGCTTTGGGGGGAGTGGGATGAACACTGAAGCTTTCTTT. This sequence encodes CASSFGGSGMNTEAFF. This rearrangement joins TRBV7-6 to TRBJ1-1; D is possibly TRBD1 (5 bases). Germline V lookup: CDR1 SGHVS, CDR2 FNYEAQ. V was pared by 3 bases and J by 0 bases, with 14 bases between. This CDR3 has 16 amino acids.

This clone was counted once. The rearrangement uses TRBV7-2 and TRBJ1-1, with D tentatively TRBD1 (5 bases). The length of the CDR3 is 14 residues. Trimming shortened V by 5 bases and J by 4 bases, and 14 bases separated the two germline ends. Germline-derived CDR1 and CDR2 are SGHTA and FQGNSA. The CDR3: CASSARQSPTEAFF. DNA of the CDR3: TGTGCCAGCAGCGCTAGACAGTCCCCCACTGAAGCTTTCTTT.

This chain links TRBV18 with TRBJ1-1; TRBD1 agrees at 11 bases. With V trimmed by 1 base and J by 1 base, 2 bases remained unmatched. Germline V lookup: CDR1 KGHSH, CDR2 LQKENI. The CDR3 loop spans 16 amino acids. CDR3 nucleotides: TGTGCCAGCTCACCACAAGGACAGGGGGCGAACACTGAAGCTTTCTTT. This sequence encodes CASSPQGQGANTEAFF. Using reference TRBV18 and TRBJ1-1 for the parts outside the CDR3, the full variable domain is NAGVMQNPRHLVRRRGQEARLRCSPMKGHSHVYWYRQLPEEGLKFMVYLQKENIIDESGMPKERFSAEFPKEGPSILRIQQVVRGDSAAYFCASSPQGQGANTEAFFGQGTRLTVV.

The rearrangement links TRBV19 to TRBJ2-1, with D perhaps matching TRBD1 (5 bases). This CDR3 is built from 11 residues. Germline V lookup: CDR1 LNHDA, CDR2 SQIVND (reference sequence). Trimming cost V 7 bases and J 4 bases, with 5 bases left between them. CDR3 DNA sequence: TGTGCCAGTACAGGGTACAATGAGCAGTTCTTC. Its protein product is CASTGYNEQFF.

This chain links TRBV5-4 with TRBJ2-3, with D possibly TRBD1 on 5 matching bases. The CDR3 runs to 13 residues. The V end was cut by 2 bases, the J end by 5 bases, with 9 bases between. Germline values: CDR1 SGHNT, CDR2 YYREEE (reference sequence). This CDR3 reads CASSLAGLDTQYF. In DNA, the CDR3 is TGTGCCAGCAGCTTAGCAGGGTTAGATACGCAGTATTTT.

Regarding this clone: The junction does not match germline at one end; this may be a read error. The chain recombines TRBV28 with TRBJ1-2; tentative D call: TRBD1 (6 bases). CDR1 is MDHEN, CDR2 SYDVKM, per germline. The CDR3 has 16 amino acids. The CDR3 coding sequence is TGTGTCAGCAGTTCCCCGGGGGGCGATTTTAGCTATGGCTACACCTTC. It specifies CVSSSPGGDFSYGYTF.

V usage is TRBV14 and J usage is TRBJ1-4; weak D call: TRBD1 (5 bases). Trimming removed 1 base at V and 4 bases at J, with 10 bases between. The CDR3 has 15 residues. Germline CDR1 reads SGHDN; CDR2 reads FVKESK. Written as DNA, the CDR3 is TGTGCCAGCAGCCAAGTGGGGCTAGGTAATGAAAAACTGTTTTTT. Protein product: CASSQVGLGNEKLFF.

The V call is TRBV6-5, the J call TRBJ2-3; 8 bases align to TRBD1. This CDR3 spans 16 amino acids. The germline CDR1 and CDR2 sequences are MNHEY and SVGAGI. Unmatched junction bases numbered 4, after V lost 2 bases and J lost 0 bases. CDR3 bases: TGTGCCAGCAGTTACCTGGGACAGGATAGCACAGATACGCAGTATTTT. Translation gives CASSYLGQDSTDTQYF.

The rearrangement links TRBV7-2 to TRBJ1-1; 8 positions match TRBD1. This CDR3 comprises 17 residues. CDR1 and CDR2 (germline): SGHTA, FQGNSA. J lost 4 bases, V lost 1 base, and 11 bases had no gene match. The CDR3 reads CASSLGGQVFWGTEAFF. CDR3 nucleotide sequence: TGTGCCAGCAGCTTAGGGGGACAGGTTTTCTGGGGCACTGAAGCTTTCTTT.

This chain uses TRBV9 with TRBJ1-4, with 7 positions matching TRBD1. This CDR3 spans 14 amino acids. V trimming: 5 bases; J trimming: 5 bases; junction bases outside the gene matches: 6. The V gene's germline CDR1 is SGDLS and CDR2 YYNGEE. CDR3 sequence (DNA): TGTGCCAGCAGTCGGGACAGAGGCAATGAAAAACTGTTTTTT. The encoded protein is CASSRDRGNEKLFF.

This chain uses TRBV20-1 with TRBJ2-4, with 12 bases matching TRBD2. Per germline, CDR1 DFQATT and CDR2 SNEGSKA (reference sequence). This CDR3 has 17 residues. V lost 3 bases to trimming and J lost 7 bases; unmatched junction nucleotides: 13. The CDR3 sequence: CSASLAGGTINSNIQYF. CDR3 in DNA: TGCAGTGCTAGTCTAGCGGGAGGGACAATAAATTCGAACATTCAGTACTTC.

This clone was detected a few times. This rearrangement joins TRBV5-8 to TRBJ1-6; D unclear. V was shortened by 0 bases and J by 1 base, with 11 bases between the two germline ends. The CDR3 spans 17 residues. Germline CDR1 and CDR2: SGHTS and YDEGEE. The CDR3 nucleotides are TGTGCCAGCAGCTTGGCCTGGAGGCCTTCCTATAATTCACCCCTCCACTTT. Translating gives CASSLAWRPSYNSPLHF. The whole variable domain, remainder taken from reference TRBV5-8 and TRBJ1-6, is EAGVTQSPTHLIKTRGQQATLRCSPISGHTSVYWYQQALGLGLQFLLWYDEGEERNRGNFPPRFSGRQFPNYSSELNVNALELEDSALYLCASSLAWRPSYNSPLHFGNGTRLTVT.